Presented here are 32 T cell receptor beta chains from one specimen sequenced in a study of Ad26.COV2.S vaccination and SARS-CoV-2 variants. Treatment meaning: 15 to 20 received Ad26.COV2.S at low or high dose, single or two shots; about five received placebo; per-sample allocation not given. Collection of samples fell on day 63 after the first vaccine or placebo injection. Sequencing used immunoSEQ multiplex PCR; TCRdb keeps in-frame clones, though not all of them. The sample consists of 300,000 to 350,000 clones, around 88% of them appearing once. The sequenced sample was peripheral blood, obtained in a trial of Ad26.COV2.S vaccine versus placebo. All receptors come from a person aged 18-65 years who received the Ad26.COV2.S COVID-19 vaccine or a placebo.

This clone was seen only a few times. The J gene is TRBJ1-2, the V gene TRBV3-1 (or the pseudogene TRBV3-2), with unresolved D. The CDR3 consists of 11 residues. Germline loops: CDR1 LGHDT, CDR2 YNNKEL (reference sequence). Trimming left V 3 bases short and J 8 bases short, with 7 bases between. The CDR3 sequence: CASSQGKGYTF. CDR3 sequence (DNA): TGTGCCAGCAGCCAGGGGAAAGGCTACACCTTC.

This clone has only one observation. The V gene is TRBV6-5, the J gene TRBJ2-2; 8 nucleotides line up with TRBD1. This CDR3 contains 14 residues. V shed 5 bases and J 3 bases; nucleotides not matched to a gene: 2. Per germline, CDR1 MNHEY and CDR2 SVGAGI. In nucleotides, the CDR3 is TGTGCCAGCAGTACAGGGGGAGACACCGGGGAGCTGTTTTTT. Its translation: CASSTGGDTGELFF.

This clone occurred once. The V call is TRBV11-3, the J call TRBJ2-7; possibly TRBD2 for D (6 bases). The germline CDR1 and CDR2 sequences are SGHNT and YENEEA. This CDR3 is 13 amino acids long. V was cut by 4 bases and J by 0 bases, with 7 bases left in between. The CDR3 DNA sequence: TGTGCCAGCAGCTCGGAGGGCTCCTACGAGCAGTACTTC. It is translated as CASSSEGSYEQYF.

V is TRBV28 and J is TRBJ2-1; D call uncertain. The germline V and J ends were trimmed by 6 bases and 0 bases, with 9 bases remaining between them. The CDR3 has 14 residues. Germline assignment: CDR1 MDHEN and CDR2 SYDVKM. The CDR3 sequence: CASSPTPSYNEQFF. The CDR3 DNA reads TGTGCCAGCAGCCCGACACCCTCCTACAATGAGCAGTTCTTC.

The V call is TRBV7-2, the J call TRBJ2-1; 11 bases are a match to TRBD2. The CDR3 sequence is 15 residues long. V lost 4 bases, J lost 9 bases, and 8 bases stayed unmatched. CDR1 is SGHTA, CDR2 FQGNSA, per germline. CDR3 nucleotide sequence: TGTGCCAGCAGCTGGATAGCGGGAGGGCGGAGTGAGCAGTTCTTC. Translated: CASSWIAGGRSEQFF.

The CDR3 protein is CASSLAGGGWGYTF. The CDR3 DNA reads as TGTGCCAGCAGTTTGGCAGGGGGTGGTTGGGGCTACACCTTC. The gene calls are TRBV28 and TRBJ1-2; 7 bases fit TRBD1. Trimming cost V 3 bases and J 8 bases; bases outside gene matches: 9. Germline V gives CDR1 MDHEN, CDR2 SYDVKM. The CDR3 consists of 14 residues.

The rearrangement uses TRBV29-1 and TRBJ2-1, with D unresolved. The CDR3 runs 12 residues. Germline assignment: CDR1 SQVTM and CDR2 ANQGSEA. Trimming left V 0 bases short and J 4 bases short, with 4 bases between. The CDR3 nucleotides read TGCAGCGTTGAAGAACAGTACAATGAGCAGTTCTTC. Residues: CSVEEQYNEQFF.

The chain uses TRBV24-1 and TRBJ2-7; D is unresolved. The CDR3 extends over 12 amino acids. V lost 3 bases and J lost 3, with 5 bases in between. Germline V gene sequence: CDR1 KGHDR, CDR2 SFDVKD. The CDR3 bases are TGTGCCACCAGTGATCCAGTCTACGAGCAGTACTTC. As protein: CATSDPVYEQYF.

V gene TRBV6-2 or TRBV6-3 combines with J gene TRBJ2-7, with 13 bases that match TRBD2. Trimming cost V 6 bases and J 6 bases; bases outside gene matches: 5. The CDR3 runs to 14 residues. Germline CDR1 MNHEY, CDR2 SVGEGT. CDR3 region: CASRPTSGRAEQYF. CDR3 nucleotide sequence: TGTGCCAGCAGACCTACTAGCGGGAGGGCCGAGCAGTACTTC.

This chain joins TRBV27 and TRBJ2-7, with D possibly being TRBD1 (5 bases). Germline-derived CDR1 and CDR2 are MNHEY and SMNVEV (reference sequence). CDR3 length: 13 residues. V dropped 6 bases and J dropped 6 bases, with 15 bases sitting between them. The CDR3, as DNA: TGTGCCAGCAGGACAGCCGGCCCACTCGAGCAGTACTTC. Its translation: CASRTAGPLEQYF.

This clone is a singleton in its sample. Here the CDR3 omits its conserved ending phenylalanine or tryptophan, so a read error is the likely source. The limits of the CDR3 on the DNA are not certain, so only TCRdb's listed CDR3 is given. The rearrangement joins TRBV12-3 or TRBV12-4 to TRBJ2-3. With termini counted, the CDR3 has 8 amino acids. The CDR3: CASTEGSL.

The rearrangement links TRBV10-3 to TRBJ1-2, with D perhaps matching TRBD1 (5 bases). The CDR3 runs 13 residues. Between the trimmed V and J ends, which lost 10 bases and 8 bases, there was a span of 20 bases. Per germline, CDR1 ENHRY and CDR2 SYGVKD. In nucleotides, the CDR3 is TGTGCCACCGTGGATGGGGGGTCGGGCGGCTACACCTTC. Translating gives CATVDGGSGGYTF.

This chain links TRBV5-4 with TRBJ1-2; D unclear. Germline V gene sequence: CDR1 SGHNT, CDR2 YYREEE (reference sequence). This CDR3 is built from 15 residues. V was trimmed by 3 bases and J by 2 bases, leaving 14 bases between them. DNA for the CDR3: TGTGCCAGCAGCTCGGCGCGGGTCGACAACTATGGCTACACCTTC. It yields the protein CASSSARVDNYGYTF.

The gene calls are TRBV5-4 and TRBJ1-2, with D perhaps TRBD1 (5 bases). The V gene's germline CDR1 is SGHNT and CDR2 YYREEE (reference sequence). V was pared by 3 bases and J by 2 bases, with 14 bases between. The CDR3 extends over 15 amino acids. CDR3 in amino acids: CASSSSQGTNYGYTF. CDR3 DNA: TGTGCCAGCAGCTCTAGCCAGGGAACCAACTATGGCTACACCTTC.

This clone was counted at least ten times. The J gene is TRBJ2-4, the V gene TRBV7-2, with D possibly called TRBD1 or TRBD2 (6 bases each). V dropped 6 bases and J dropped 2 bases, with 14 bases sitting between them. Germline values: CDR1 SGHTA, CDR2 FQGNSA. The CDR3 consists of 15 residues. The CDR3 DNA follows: TGTGCCAGCAGTTACGGAGGGGGTACCAAAAACATTCAGTACTTC. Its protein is CASSYGGGTKNIQYF.

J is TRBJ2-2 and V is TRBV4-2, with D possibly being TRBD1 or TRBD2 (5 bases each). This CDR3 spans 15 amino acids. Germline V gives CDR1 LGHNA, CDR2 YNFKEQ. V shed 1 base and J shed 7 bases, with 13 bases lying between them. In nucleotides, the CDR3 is TGTGCCAGCAGCCAAGCTGAACTAGGGGACGGGGAGCTGTTTTTT. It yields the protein CASSQAELGDGELFF.

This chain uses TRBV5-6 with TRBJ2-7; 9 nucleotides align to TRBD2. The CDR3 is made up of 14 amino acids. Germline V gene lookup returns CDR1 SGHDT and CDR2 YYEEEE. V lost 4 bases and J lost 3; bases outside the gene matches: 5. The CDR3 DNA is TGTGCCAGCAGCCCCCTAGCGGGGAACTACGAGCAGTACTTC. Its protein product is CASSPLAGNYEQYF.

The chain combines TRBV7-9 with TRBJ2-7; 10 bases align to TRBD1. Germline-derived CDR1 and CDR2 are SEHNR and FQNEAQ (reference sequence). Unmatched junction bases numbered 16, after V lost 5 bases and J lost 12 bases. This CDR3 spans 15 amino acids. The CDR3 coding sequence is TGTGCCAGCAGCCCCGTGGGGGGACAGGGGACTAACACGTACTTC. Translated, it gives CASSPVGGQGTNTYF. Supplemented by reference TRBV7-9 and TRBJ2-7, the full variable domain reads DTGVSQNPRHKITKRGQNVTFRCDPISEHNRLYWYRQTLGQGPEFLTYFQNEAQLEKSRLLSDRFSAERPKGSFSTLEIQRTEQGDSAMYLCASSPVGGQGTNTYFGPGTRLTVT.

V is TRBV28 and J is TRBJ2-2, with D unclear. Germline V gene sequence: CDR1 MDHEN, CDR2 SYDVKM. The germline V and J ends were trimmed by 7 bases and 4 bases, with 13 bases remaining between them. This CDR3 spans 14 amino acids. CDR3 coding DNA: TGTGCCAGCACCATGAGGACCCGCACCGGGGAGCTGTTTTTT. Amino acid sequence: CASTMRTRTGELFF.

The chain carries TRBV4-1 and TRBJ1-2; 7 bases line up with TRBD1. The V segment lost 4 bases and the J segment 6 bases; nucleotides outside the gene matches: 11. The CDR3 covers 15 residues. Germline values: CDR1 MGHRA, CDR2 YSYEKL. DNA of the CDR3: TGCGCCAGCAGCCCTTGGGACAGCTTACGGAATGGCTACACCTTC. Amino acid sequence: CASSPWDSLRNGYTF.

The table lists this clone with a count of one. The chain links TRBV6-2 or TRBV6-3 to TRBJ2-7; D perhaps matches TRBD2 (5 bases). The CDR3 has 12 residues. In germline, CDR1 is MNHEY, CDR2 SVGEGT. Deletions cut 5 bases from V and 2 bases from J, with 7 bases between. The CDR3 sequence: CASSVLAYEQYF. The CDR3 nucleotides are TGTGCCAGCAGTGTACTAGCCTACGAGCAGTACTTC.

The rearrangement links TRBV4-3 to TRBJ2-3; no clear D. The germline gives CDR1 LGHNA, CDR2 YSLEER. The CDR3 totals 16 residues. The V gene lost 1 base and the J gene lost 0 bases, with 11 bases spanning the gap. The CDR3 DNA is TGCGCCAGCAGCCAAGGGCCCCCCGGAAGCACAGATACGCAGTATTTT. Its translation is CASSQGPPGSTDTQYF.

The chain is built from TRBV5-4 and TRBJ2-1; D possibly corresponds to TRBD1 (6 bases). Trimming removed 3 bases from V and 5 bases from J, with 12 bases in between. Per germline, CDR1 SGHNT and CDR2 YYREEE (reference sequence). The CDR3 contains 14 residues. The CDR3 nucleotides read TGTGCCAGCAGCTCCCTGGACAGTAACAATGAGCAGTTCTTC. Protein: CASSSLDSNNEQFF.

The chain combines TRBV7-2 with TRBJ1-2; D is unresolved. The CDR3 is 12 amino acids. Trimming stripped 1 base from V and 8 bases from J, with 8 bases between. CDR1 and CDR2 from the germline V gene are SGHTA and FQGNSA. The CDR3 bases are TGTGCCAGCAGCTTAGATGTGGGGGGCTACACCTTC. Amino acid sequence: CASSLDVGGYTF.

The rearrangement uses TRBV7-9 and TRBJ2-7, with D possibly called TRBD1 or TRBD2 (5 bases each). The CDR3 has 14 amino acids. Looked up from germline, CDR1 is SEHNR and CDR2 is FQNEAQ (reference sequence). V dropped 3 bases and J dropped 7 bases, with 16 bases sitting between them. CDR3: CASSFEGTTSEQYF. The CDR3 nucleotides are TGTGCCAGCAGCTTCGAGGGGACCACGAGTGAGCAGTACTTC.

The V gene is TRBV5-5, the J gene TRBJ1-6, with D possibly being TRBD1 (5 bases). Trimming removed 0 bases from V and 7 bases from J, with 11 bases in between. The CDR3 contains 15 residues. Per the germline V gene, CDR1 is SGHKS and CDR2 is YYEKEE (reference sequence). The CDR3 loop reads CASSLAGRENSPLHF. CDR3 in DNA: TGTGCCAGCAGCTTGGCCGGCAGGGAAAATTCACCCCTCCACTTT.

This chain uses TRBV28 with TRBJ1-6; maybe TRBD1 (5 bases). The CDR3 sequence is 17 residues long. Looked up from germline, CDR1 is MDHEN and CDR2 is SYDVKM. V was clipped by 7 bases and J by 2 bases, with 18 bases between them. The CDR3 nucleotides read TGTGCCAGCACTCCATCCCAGGGCACCCCCTATAATTCACCCCTCCACTTT. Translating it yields CASTPSQGTPYNSPLHF.

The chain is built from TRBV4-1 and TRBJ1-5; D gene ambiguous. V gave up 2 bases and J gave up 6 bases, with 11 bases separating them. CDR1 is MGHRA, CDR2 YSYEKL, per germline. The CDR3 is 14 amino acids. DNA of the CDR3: TGCGCCAGCAGCCAATTAATTGTCAGTCAGCCCCAGCATTTT. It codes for CASSQLIVSQPQHF.

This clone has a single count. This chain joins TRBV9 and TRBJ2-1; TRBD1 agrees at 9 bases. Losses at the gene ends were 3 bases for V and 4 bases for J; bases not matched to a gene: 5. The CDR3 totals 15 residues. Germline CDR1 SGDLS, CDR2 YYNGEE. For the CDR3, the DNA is TGTGCCAGCAGCGGAAGACAGGGGGGTTACAATGAGCAGTTCTTC. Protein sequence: CASSGRQGGYNEQFF. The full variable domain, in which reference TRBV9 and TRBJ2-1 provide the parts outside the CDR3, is DSGVTQTPKHLITATGQRVTLRCSPRSGDLSVYWYQQSLDQGLQFLIQYYNGEERAKGNILERFSAQQFPDLHSELNLSSLELGDSALYFCASSGRQGGYNEQFFGPGTRLTVL.

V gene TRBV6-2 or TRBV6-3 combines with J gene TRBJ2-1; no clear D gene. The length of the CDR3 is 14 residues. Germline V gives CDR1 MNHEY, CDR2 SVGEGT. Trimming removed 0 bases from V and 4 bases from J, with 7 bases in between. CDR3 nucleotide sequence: TGTGCCAGCAGTTACTCGAGTACTTACAATGAGCAGTTCTTC. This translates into CASSYSSTYNEQFF.

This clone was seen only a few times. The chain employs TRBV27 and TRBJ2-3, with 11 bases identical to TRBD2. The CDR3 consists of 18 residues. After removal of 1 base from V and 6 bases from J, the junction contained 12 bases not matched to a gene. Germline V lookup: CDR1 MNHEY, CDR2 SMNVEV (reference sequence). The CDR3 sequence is CASSLYGTSGSGRDTQYF. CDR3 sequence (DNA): TGTGCCAGCAGTTTATATGGGACTAGCGGTTCTGGGAGGGATACGCAGTATTTT.

CDR3 in DNA: TGTGCCATCAGGGGGGACTCGAACACCGGGGAGCTGTTTTTT. Residues: CAIRGDSNTGELFF. This chain connects TRBV10-3 to TRBJ2-2; D is possibly TRBD2 (6 bases). This CDR3 is built from 14 residues. The germline V and J ends were trimmed by 6 bases and 0 bases, with 8 bases remaining between them. The germline V gene encodes CDR1 ENHRY and CDR2 SYGVKD.